The 9 T cell receptor beta chains reported below all come from one sample, sequenced in a study of radiotherapy plus CTLA-4 blockade in lung cancer. Sequencing used immunoSEQ multiplex PCR; TCRdb keeps in-frame clones, though not all of them. Of about 85,000 clones listed, around 87% are singletons. Sequenced here: peripheral blood, sampled from a patient treated with radiotherapy plus ipilimumab. Receptor source: a human donor with non-small cell lung cancer who had a partial response to radiotherapy plus ipilimumab.

This chain links TRBV27 with TRBJ2-7; 9 bases map to TRBD2. Per germline, CDR1 MNHEY and CDR2 SMNVEV (reference sequence). Losses at the gene ends were 5 bases for V and 3 bases for J; bases not matched to a gene: 5. The CDR3 consists of 14 residues. Written as DNA, the CDR3 is TGTGCCAGCAGTCGCGGGACTAGCTACTACGAGCAGTACTTC. Its translation is CASSRGTSYYEQYF.

This clone was counted between two and nine times. CDR3: CASRVQGLLFF. CDR3 in DNA: TGTGCCAGCAGGGTACAGGGTCTACTGTTTTTT. This rearrangement joins TRBV2 to TRBJ1-4, with D perhaps TRBD1 (6 bases). Deletions cut 6 bases from V and 13 bases from J, with 12 bases between. The CDR3 length is 11 residues. Germline V gene lookup returns CDR1 SNHLY and CDR2 FYNNEI.

V and J are TRBV10-2 and TRBJ1-4, with 10 bases aligning to TRBD1. Per germline, CDR1 WSHSY and CDR2 SAAADI. The CDR3 consists of 14 residues. The trim removed 5 bases at V and 7 bases at J, leaving 4 bases unmatched. This CDR3 reads CASSWDRGGEKLFF. In DNA form, the CDR3 reads TGCGCCAGCAGTTGGGACAGGGGAGGTGAAAAACTGTTTTTT.

The chain links TRBV7-8 to TRBJ1-2; D gene unclear. V shed 1 base and J shed 5 bases, with 14 bases lying between them. The V gene's germline CDR1 is SGHVS and CDR2 FQNEAQ. The CDR3 covers 15 residues. The CDR3 region is CASSLGITRGYGYTF. CDR3 DNA: TGTGCCAGCAGCTTAGGTATCACCCGAGGGTATGGCTACACCTTC.

The DNA of the CDR3 is TGTGCCAGCAGCTTACTACAGGGGGAATACTCCTACGAGCAGTACGTC. It translates to CASSLLQGEYSYEQYV. This chain uses TRBV7-9 with TRBJ2-7; TRBD1 matches at 8 bases. The CDR3 has 16 residues. CDR1 and CDR2 from the germline V gene are SEHNR and FQNEAQ (reference sequence). V lost 2 bases, J lost 0 bases, and 6 bases stayed unmatched.

CDR3 sequence reads: CASSQEGAGEQYF. The CDR3 nucleotides read TGCGCCAGCAGCCAAGAGGGGGCCGGGGAGCAGTACTTC. J is TRBJ2-7 and V is TRBV4-1; D is possibly TRBD1 (6 bases). Germline V gives CDR1 MGHRA, CDR2 YSYEKL. The CDR3 runs 13 residues. The V gene lost 0 bases and the J gene lost 7 bases, with 10 bases spanning the gap.

The genes are TRBV5-5 and TRBJ2-7; D remains unclear. CDR3 size: 13 residues. V dropped 1 base and J dropped 2 bases, with 7 bases sitting between them. CDR1 is SGHKS, CDR2 YYEKEE, per germline (reference sequence). The CDR3 nucleotides read TGTGCCAGCAGCTTGCAGGCAACCTACGAGCAGTACGTC. This translates into CASSLQATYEQYV.

The V call is TRBV30, the J call TRBJ2-1, with D maybe TRBD2 (5 bases). The V end lost 4 bases, the J end lost 8 bases, and 9 bases lay between the germline ends. This CDR3 region has 11 residues. Germline V lookup: CDR1 GTSNPN, CDR2 SVGIG (reference sequence). The CDR3 DNA sequence: TGTGCCTGGACGGGGATGCATGAGCAGTTCTTC. It is translated as CAWTGMHEQFF.

The chain is built from TRBV5-4 and TRBJ2-2, with 9 bases that match TRBD2. The trim removed 0 bases at V and 5 bases at J, leaving 8 bases unmatched. CDR1 is SGHNT, CDR2 YYREEE, per germline (reference sequence). The CDR3 is 17 residues long. CDR3 residues: CASSLALAGLGTGELFF. Here the CDR3 DNA reads TGTGCCAGCAGCTTGGCGCTAGCGGGATTGGGAACCGGGGAGCTGTTTTTT. Supplemented by reference TRBV5-4 and TRBJ2-2, the full variable domain reads ETGVTQSPTHLIKTRGQQVTLRCSSQSGHNTVSWYQQALGQGPQFIFQYYREEENGRGNFPPRFSGLQFPNYSSELNVNALELDDSALYLCASSLALAGLGTGELFFGEGSRLTVL.